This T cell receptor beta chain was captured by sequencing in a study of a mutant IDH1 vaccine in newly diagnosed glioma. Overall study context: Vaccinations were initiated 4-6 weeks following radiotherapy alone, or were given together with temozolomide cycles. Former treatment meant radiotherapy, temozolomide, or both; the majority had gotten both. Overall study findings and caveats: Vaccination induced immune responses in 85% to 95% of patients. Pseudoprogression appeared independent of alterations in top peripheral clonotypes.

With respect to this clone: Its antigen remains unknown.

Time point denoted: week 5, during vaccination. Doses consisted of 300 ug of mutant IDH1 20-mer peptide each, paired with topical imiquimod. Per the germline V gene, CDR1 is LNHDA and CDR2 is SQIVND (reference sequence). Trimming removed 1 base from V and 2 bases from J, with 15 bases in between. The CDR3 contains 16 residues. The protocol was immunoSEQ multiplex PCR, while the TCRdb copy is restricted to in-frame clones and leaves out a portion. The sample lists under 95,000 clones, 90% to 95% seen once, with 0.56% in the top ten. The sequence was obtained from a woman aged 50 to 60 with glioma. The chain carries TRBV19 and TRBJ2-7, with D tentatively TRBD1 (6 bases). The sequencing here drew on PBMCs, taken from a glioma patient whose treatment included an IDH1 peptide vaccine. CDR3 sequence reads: CASSIGPGELAYEQYF. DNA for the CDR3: TGTGCCAGTAGTATAGGGCCAGGGGAATTAGCCTACGAGCAGTACTTC.